This T cell receptor beta chain was retrieved from a study of shared clonotypes between healthy human individuals. Study-level results: For naive CD4 cells, 4% to 5% of clonotypes were shared across a handful of donors.

Naive CD8 cells lacked CD45RO, underwent positive selection for CCR7 and left out terminally differentiated effector memory CD45RA+ cells. All donors were healthy HIV-negative adults lacking recent acute infections or vaccinations. TCRdb keeps only in-frame clones here, not all; method: immunoSEQ multiplex PCR. This table holds about 2 million clones, roughly 94% found once. A remark on this clone: What it binds is not known.

V gave up 1 base and J gave up 5 bases, with 7 bases separating them. CDR1 is SEHNR, CDR2 FQNEAQ, per germline (reference sequence). This CDR3 contains 13 residues. The rearrangement joins TRBV7-9 to TRBJ2-3, with D tentatively TRBD2 (5 bases). The TCR sequence derives from a man aged 18 to 29 in good health. The specimen was naive CD8+ T cells sorted from blood. In DNA, the CDR3 is TGTGCCAGCAGCTTAGTGGGGAGAGATACGCAGTATTTT. Its translation is CASSLVGRDTQYF.